The T cell receptor beta chain described here comes from a study of molecular identifiers for immune sequencing clone quantification. The V segment lost 1 base and the J segment 5 bases; nucleotides outside the gene matches: 11. The CDR3 is 17 amino acids. Looked up from germline, CDR1 is GTSNPN and CDR2 is SVGIG (reference sequence). There are many counts of this clonotype. TCRdb reprocessed the PCR reads via MiXCR and lists one record per CDR3 protein. Altogether about 12,000 distinct CDR3 sequences are present, roughly 15% being singletons, with the ten largest covering about 1.6%. Every naive CD8 library was made from between about 17,000 and 1,100,000 sorted cells with 10%, 30% or 50% RNA.

The rearrangement joins TRBV30 to TRBJ2-1, with TRBD2 identical over 10 bases. Sequences were obtained from naive CD8+ T cells from blood, with Jurkat cell RNA spiked in. This sample's subset: FACS-sorted CD8+CD4-CCR7+CD45RA+ naive T cells. The TCR originated in a human donor in good health. Some libraries in this study had Jurkat cell RNA spiked in. DNA for the CDR3: TGTGCCTGGAGTGGGCTAGCGGGAGTGAGAATTAACAATGAGCAGTTCTTC. It translates to CAWSGLAGVRINNEQFF. The complete variable domain, with remaining parts taken from reference TRBV30 and TRBJ2-1, reads SQTIHQWPATLVQPVGSPLSLECTVEGTSNPNLYWYRQAAGRGLQLLFYSVGIGQISSEVPQNLSASRPQDRQFILSSKKLLLSDSGFYLCAWSGLAGVRINNEQFFGPGTRLTVL.